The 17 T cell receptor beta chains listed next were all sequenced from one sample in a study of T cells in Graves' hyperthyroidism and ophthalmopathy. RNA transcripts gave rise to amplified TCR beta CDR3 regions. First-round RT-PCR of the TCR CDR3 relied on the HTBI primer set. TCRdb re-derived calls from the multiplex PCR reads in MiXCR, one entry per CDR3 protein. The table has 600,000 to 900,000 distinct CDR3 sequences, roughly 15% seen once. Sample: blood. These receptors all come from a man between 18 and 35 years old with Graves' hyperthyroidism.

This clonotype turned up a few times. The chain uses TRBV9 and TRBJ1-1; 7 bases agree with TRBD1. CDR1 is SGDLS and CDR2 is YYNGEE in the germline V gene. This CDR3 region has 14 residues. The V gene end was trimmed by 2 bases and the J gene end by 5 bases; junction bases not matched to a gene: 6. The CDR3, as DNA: TGTGCCAGCAGCGTTGCAGGGGGTAGTACTGAAGCTTTCTTT. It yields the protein CASSVAGGSTEAFF. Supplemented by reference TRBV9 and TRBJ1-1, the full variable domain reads DSGVTQTPKHLITATGQRVTLRCSPRSGDLSVYWYQQSLDQGLQFLIQYYNGEERAKGNILERFSAQQFPDLHSELNLSSLELGDSALYFCASSVAGGSTEAFFGQGTRLTVV.

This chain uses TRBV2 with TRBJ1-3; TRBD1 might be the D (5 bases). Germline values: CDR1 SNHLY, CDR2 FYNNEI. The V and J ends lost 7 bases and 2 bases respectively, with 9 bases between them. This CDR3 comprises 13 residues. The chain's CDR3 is CASKWGTGNTIYF. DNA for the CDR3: TGTGCCAGCAAGTGGGGCACTGGAAACACCATATATTTT.

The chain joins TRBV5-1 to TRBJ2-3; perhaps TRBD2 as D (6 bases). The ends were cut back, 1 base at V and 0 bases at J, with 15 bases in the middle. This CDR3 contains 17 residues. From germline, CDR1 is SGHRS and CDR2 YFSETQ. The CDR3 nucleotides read TGCGCCAGCAGCTTGTTCGTCGCTAGCGAAAGCACAGATACGCAGTATTTT. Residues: CASSLFVASESTDTQYF.

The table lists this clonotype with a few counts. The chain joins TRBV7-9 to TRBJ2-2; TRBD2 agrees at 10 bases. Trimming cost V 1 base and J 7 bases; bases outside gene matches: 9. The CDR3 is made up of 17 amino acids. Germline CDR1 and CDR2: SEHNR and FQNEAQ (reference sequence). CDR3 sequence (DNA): TGTGCCAGCAGCTTAGGGGGCCTAGCGGGAGTAGTCGGGGAGCTGTTTTTT. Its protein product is CASSLGGLAGVVGELFF.

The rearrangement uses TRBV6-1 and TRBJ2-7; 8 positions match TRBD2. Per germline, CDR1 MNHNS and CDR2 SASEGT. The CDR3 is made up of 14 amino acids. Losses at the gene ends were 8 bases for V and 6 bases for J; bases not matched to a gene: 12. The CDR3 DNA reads TGTGCCAGCGTGGGACTAGGCGTTTCCGGCGAGCAGTACTTC. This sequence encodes CASVGLGVSGEQYF.

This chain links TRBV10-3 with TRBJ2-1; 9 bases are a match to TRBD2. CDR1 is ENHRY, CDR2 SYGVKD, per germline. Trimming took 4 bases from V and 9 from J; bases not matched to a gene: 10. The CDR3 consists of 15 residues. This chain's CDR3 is CAISGVSGSQGEQFF. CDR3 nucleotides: TGTGCCATCAGTGGGGTTAGCGGGAGCCAAGGTGAGCAGTTCTTC.

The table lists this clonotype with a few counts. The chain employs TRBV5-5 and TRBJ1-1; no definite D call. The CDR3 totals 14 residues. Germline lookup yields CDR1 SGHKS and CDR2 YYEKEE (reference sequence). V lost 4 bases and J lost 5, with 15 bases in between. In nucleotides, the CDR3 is TGTGCCAGCAGCCCCTCGGCCCGGCCTACTGAAGCTTTCTTT. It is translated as CASSPSARPTEAFF. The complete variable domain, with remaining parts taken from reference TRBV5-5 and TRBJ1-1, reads DAGVTQSPTHLIKTRGQQVTLRCSPISGHKSVSWYQQVLGQGPQFIFQYYEKEERGRGNFPDRFSARQFPNYSSELNVNALLLGDSALYLCASSPSARPTEAFFGQGTRLTVV.

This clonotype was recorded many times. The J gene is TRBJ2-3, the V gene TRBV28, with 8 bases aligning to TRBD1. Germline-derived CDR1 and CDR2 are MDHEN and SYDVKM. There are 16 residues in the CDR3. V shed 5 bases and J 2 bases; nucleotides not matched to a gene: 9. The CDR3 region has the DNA TGTGCCAGCAGTCTGGACAGGGTCCCACACACAGATACGCAGTATTTT. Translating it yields CASSLDRVPHTDTQYF.

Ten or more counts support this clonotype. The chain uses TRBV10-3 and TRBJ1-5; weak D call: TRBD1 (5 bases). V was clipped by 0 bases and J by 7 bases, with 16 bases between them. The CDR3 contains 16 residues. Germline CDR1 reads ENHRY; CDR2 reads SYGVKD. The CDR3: CAISESLGGIWQPQHF. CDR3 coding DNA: TGTGCCATCAGTGAGTCGTTGGGGGGAATCTGGCAGCCCCAGCATTTT.

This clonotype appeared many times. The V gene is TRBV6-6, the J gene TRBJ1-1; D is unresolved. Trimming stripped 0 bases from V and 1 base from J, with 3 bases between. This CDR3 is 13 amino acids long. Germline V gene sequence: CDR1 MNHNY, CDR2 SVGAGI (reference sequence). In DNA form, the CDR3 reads TGTGCCAGCAGTTACTCAGCGAACACTGAAGCTTTCTTT. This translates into CASSYSANTEAFF.

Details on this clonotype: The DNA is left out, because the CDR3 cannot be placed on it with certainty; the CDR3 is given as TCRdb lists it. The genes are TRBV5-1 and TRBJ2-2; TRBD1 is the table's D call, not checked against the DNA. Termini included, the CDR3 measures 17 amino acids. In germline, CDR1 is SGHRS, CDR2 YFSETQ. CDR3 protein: CASSRARDSLTPGSCFF.

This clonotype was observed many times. CDR3 protein: CASSYSGTGYEQYF. DNA for the CDR3: TGTGCCAGCAGTTATTCGGGGACTGGTTACGAGCAGTACTTC. The chain recombines TRBV6-1 with TRBJ2-7; TRBD2 might be the D (6 bases). Trimming took 5 bases from V and 4 from J, leaving 15 bases between them. Germline CDR1 and CDR2: MNHNS and SASEGT. The CDR3 extends over 14 amino acids.

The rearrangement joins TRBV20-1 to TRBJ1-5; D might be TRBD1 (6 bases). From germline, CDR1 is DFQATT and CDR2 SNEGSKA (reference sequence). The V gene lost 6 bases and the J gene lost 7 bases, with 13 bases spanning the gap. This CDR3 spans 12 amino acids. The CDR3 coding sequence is TGCAGTGCAATCCCGGGGGCGCAGCCCCAGCATTTT. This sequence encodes CSAIPGAQPQHF.

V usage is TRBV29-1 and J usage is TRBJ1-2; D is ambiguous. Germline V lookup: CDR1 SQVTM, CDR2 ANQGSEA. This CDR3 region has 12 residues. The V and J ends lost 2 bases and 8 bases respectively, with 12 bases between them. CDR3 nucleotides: TGCAGCGTTGAAACCCGCGTTGAGGGCTACACCTTC. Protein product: CSVETRVEGYTF.

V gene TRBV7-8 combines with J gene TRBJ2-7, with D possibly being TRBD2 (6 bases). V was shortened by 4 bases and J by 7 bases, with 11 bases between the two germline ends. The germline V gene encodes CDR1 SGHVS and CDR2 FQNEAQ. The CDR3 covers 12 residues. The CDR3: CASSSGAMEQYF. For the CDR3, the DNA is TGTGCCAGCAGCTCGGGAGCGATGGAGCAGTACTTC.

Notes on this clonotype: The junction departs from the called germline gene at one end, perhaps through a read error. In nucleotides, the CDR3 is TGTGCCAGCGGCTTAGAAGGACGGGAGTACTTC. Its translation is CASGLEGREYF. V is TRBV7-2 and J is TRBJ2-5; no reliable D call. This CDR3 spans 11 amino acids. Germline V gene data show CDR1 as SGHTA and CDR2 as FQGNSA.

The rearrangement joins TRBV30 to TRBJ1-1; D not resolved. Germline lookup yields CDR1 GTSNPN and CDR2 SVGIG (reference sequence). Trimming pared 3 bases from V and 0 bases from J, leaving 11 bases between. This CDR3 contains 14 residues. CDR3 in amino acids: CAWRAVGMNTEAFF. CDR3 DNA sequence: TGTGCCTGGAGGGCGGTAGGAATGAACACTGAAGCTTTCTTT.